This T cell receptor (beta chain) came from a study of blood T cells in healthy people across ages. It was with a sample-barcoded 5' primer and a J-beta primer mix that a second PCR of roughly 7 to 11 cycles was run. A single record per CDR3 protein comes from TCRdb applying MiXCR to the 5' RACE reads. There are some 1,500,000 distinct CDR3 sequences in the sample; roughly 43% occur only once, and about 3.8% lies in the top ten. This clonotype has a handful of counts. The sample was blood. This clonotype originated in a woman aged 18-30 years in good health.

The CDR3 is CASSLGISYGSIYEQYF. The DNA of the CDR3 is TGTGCCAGCAGCTTAGGAATTAGCTACGGGAGTATATACGAGCAGTACTTC. The J gene is TRBJ2-7, the V gene TRBV11-1; TRBD2 might be the D (6 bases). CDR1 and CDR2 (germline): SGHAT, FQDESV (reference sequence). Trimming pared 1 base from V and 4 bases from J, leaving 20 bases between. The CDR3 runs 17 residues.